This T cell receptor (beta chain) was recovered during a study of blood T cell repertoires in COVID-19. The protocol was immunoSEQ multiplex PCR, while the TCRdb copy is restricted to in-frame clones and leaves out a portion. The sample lists 210,000 or so clones; 70% to 90% were seen once. Seattle researchers signed up patients amid active infection and tracked them longitudinally. Germline CDR1 reads SGHTA; CDR2 reads FQGNSA. The CDR3 loop spans 15 amino acids. Trimming cost V 3 bases and J 4 bases; bases outside gene matches: 7. This sequence was found in a man aged 50-59 years with COVID-19, enrolled during active disease. Sequenced sample: peripheral blood. The chain combines TRBV7-2 with TRBJ2-5; 8 bases align to TRBD1. The DNA of the CDR3 is TGTGCCAGCAGCTTCGACAGGGGCCTAGGAGAGACCCAGTACTTC. It translates to CASSFDRGLGETQYF. Full variable domain (remainder filled in from reference TRBV7-2 and TRBJ2-5): GAGVSQSPSNKVTEKGKDVELRCDPISGHTALYWYRQSLGQGLEFLIYFQGNSAPDKSGLPSDRFSAERTGGSVSTLTIQRTQQEDSAVYLCASSFDRGLGETQYFGPGTRLLVL.